This T cell receptor (beta chain) came from a study of blood T cell repertoires in COVID-19. Across the study: COVID-19 samples collected from the United States, Italy and Spain covered acute and convalescent phases. The cDNA or gDNA used as material had been derived from T cells, B-cell-depleted T cells, or PBMCs.

V lost 1 base to trimming and J lost 7 bases, with 12 bases between them. CDR1 and CDR2 (germline): SQVTM, ANQGSEA. The CDR3 is made up of 13 amino acids. In the original analysis: Reference gene primer amplification yielded estimated nucleated cell counts. The data were produced by immunoSEQ multiplex PCR, yet TCRdb's version contains in-frame clones alone and is incomplete. V and J calls and clone size are as listed in that table; D and trimming were resolved from the DNA. The sample contains about 24,000 clones, about 84% of which appear only once. The chain employs TRBV29-1 and TRBJ2-3; perhaps TRBD2 as D (6 bases). Sequencing was done on a sample of peripheral blood. The sequence came from a human donor with active COVID-19. The donor label of this sample is uncertain. CDR3 amino acids: CSVEGRESYTQYF. The CDR3 nucleotides are TGCAGCGTTGAAGGTCGGGAGTCATATACGCAGTATTTT.